A selection of T cell receptor beta chains follows, all from one sample in a study of blood T cell repertoires in COVID-19. TCRdb's copy holds only in-frame clones and misses some; the assay was immunoSEQ multiplex PCR. The repertoire consists of about 15,000 clones, with approximately 83% occurring once and the leading ten covering 30% to 35%. The material sequenced was peripheral blood. These receptors all come from a man aged 70-80 years in a cohort sampled during active COVID-19. CDR3s include the opening cysteine and the closing phenylalanine or tryptophan. The order of the fields is V gene, J gene, clone size, D gene, CDR3 protein, CDR3 DNA. D genes are given only for firm matches. A clone size is listed for some rows: how often the clone was seen (once, few, many), or a class if it is expanded.

V gene: TRBV4-3; J gene: TRBJ2-7; clone size: -; D gene: TRBD1; CDR3 protein: CASSQETGQAMNEQYF; CDR3 DNA: TGCGCCAGCAGCCAAGAGACAGGACAGGCGATGAACGAGCAGTACTTC
V gene: TRBV4-3; J gene: TRBJ2-7; clone size: once; D gene: TRBD1; CDR3 protein: CASSLDRVHEQYF; CDR3 DNA: TGCGCCAGCAGCCTCGACAGGGTCCACGAGCAGTACTTC
V gene: TRBV15; J gene: TRBJ1-3; clone size: few; D gene: -; CDR3 protein: CATSREQGTGNTIYF; CDR3 DNA: TGTGCCACCAGCAGAGAGCAGGGAACTGGAAACACCATATATTTT
V gene: TRBV29-1; J gene: TRBJ2-7; clone size: -; D gene: -; CDR3 protein: CSVEDSLTSRPYEQYF; CDR3 DNA: TGCAGCGTTGAAGACTCCCTGACTTCCAGACCCTACGAGCAGTACTTC
V gene: TRBV3-1/TRBV3-2; J gene: TRBJ2-1; clone size: -; D gene: TRBD1; CDR3 protein: CASSNEGATYNEQFF; CDR3 DNA: TGTGCCAGCAGCAACGAGGGGGCTACCTACAATGAGCAGTTCTTC
V gene: TRBV19; J gene: TRBJ1-1; clone size: once; D gene: -; CDR3 protein: CASSIADTNTEAFF; CDR3 DNA: TGTGCCAGTAGTATAGCAGACACGAACACTGAAGCTTTCTTT
V gene: TRBV7-2; J gene: TRBJ1-3; clone size: -; D gene: -; CDR3 protein: CASSQRQSESGNTIYF; CDR3 DNA: TGTGCCAGCAGCCAGAGACAGTCTGAGAGTGGAAACACCATATATTTT
V gene: TRBV4-1; J gene: TRBJ1-2; clone size: -; D gene: -; CDR3 protein: CASSQDEQGLGYTF; CDR3 DNA: TGCGCCAGCAGCCAAGATGAACAGGGCCTTGGCTACACCTTC
V gene: TRBV5-6; J gene: TRBJ2-1; clone size: -; D gene: TRBD1; CDR3 protein: CASSPTPGTGGYNEQFF; CDR3 DNA: TGTGCCAGCAGCCCGACTCCCGGGACAGGGGGCTACAATGAGCAGTTCTTC
V gene: TRBV2; J gene: TRBJ2-1; clone size: -; D gene: TRBD2; CDR3 protein: CASRATGTSGREGFF; CDR3 DNA: TGTGCCAGCAGAGCAACCGGGACTAGCGGGAGGGAGGGGTTCTTC
V gene: TRBV9; J gene: TRBJ2-7; clone size: once; D gene: TRBD1; CDR3 protein: CASSEGTVPLEQYF; CDR3 DNA: TGTGCCAGCAGCGAGGGGACAGTCCCCCTCGAGCAGTACTTC
V gene: TRBV20-1; J gene: TRBJ1-5; clone size: -; D gene: -; CDR3 protein: CSASGGMGPQHF; CDR3 DNA: TGCAGTGCTAGTGGCGGGATGGGGCCCCAGCATTTT
V gene: TRBV19; J gene: TRBJ2-3; clone size: -; D gene: -; CDR3 protein: CASSGRTDTQYF; CDR3 DNA: TGTGCCAGTAGCGGGAGAACAGATACGCAGTATTTT
V gene: TRBV3-1/TRBV3-2; J gene: TRBJ2-2; clone size: -; D gene: -; CDR3 protein: CASSLRTHTGELFF; CDR3 DNA: TGTGCCAGCAGCCTCAGGACACACACCGGGGAGCTGTTTTTT
V gene: TRBV30; J gene: TRBJ1-2; clone size: -; D gene: -; CDR3 protein: CAWSVAGDNGYTF; CDR3 DNA: TGTGCCTGGAGTGTTGCAGGGGACAATGGCTACACCTTC
V gene: TRBV19; J gene: TRBJ1-2; clone size: -; D gene: -; CDR3 protein: CASSISARTGSYGYTF; CDR3 DNA: TGTGCCAGTAGTATCTCCGCCCGGACGGGGAGCTATGGCTACACCTTC
V gene: TRBV3-1/TRBV3-2; J gene: TRBJ2-2; clone size: -; D gene: -; CDR3 protein: CASSQVVTVGAGELFF; CDR3 DNA: TGTGCCAGCAGCCAAGTGGTCACGGTCGGAGCCGGGGAGCTGTTTTTT
V gene: TRBV21-1; J gene: TRBJ1-2; clone size: once; D gene: -; CDR3 protein: CASSKAGPGDGYTF; CDR3 DNA: TGTGCCAGCAGCAAAGCTGGGCCAGGGGATGGCTACACCTTC
V gene: TRBV27; J gene: TRBJ2-2; clone size: -; D gene: -; CDR3 protein: CASSLSVTLANTGELFF; CDR3 DNA: TGTGCCAGCAGTTTATCGGTGACACTAGCGAACACCGGGGAGCTGTTTTTT
V gene: TRBV9; J gene: TRBJ2-2; clone size: -; D gene: -; CDR3 protein: CASSGEGRRFDSLNTGELFF; CDR3 DNA: TGTGCCAGCAGCGGCGAGGGTCGGAGATTTGACTCATTGAACACCGGGGAGCTGTTTTTT
V gene: TRBV7-6; J gene: TRBJ1-1; clone size: -; D gene: -; CDR3 protein: CASSLAWSMNTEAFF; CDR3 DNA: TGTGCCAGCAGCTTAGCGTGGAGTATGAACACTGAAGCTTTCTTT
V gene: TRBV4-1; J gene: TRBJ1-1; clone size: -; D gene: -; CDR3 protein: CASSQGNTYRDAEAFF; CDR3 DNA: TGCGCCAGCAGCCAAGGGAACACATACAGGGATGCTGAAGCTTTCTTT
V gene: TRBV5-1; J gene: TRBJ1-4; clone size: -; D gene: -; CDR3 protein: CASRLQGFPSLNEKLFF; CDR3 DNA: TGCGCCAGCAGATTACAGGGCTTCCCCAGTCTTAATGAAAAACTGTTTTTT
V gene: TRBV6-5; J gene: TRBJ1-1; clone size: few; D gene: -; CDR3 protein: CASSFDSLNTEAFF; CDR3 DNA: TGTGCCAGCAGTTTTGACAGCTTGAACACTGAAGCTTTCTTT
V gene: TRBV28; J gene: TRBJ1-2; clone size: -; D gene: TRBD1; CDR3 protein: CASSPGQGRGYTF; CDR3 DNA: TGTGCCAGCAGCCCGGGACAGGGCCGGGGCTACACCTTC
V gene: TRBV4-3; J gene: TRBJ2-1; clone size: -; D gene: -; CDR3 protein: CASSQDSPGVMFGDEQFF; CDR3 DNA: TGCGCCAGCAGCCAAGATTCTCCGGGAGTAATGTTCGGGGATGAGCAGTTCTTC
V gene: TRBV29-1; J gene: TRBJ2-7; clone size: -; D gene: TRBD1; CDR3 protein: CSVQTGADYEQYF; CDR3 DNA: TGCAGCGTTCAGACAGGGGCTGACTACGAGCAGTACTTC
V gene: TRBV7-9; J gene: TRBJ2-3; clone size: -; D gene: TRBD2; CDR3 protein: CASSLSGRTDTQYF; CDR3 DNA: TGTGCCAGCAGCCTTAGCGGGAGAACAGATACGCAGTATTTT
V gene: TRBV5-1; J gene: TRBJ2-7; clone size: -; D gene: TRBD1; CDR3 protein: CASSFRQGNNEQYF; CDR3 DNA: TGCGCCAGCAGCTTCAGACAGGGAAATAACGAGCAGTACTTC
V gene: TRBV21-1; J gene: TRBJ2-3; clone size: -; D gene: -; CDR3 protein: CASSSREKSVLDTQYF; CDR3 DNA: TGTGCCAGCAGCTCTCGGGAGAAGAGTGTTTTAGATACGCAGTATTTT
V gene: TRBV5-8; J gene: TRBJ2-5; clone size: -; D gene: -; CDR3 protein: CASSFGEKTQYF; CDR3 DNA: TGTGCCAGCAGCTTTGGAGAAAAGACCCAGTACTTC
V gene: TRBV2; J gene: TRBJ2-7; clone size: -; D gene: -; CDR3 protein: CASSERHTGRPSYEQYF; CDR3 DNA: TGTGCCAGCAGTGAAAGGCATACAGGCCGTCCCTCCTACGAGCAGTACTTC